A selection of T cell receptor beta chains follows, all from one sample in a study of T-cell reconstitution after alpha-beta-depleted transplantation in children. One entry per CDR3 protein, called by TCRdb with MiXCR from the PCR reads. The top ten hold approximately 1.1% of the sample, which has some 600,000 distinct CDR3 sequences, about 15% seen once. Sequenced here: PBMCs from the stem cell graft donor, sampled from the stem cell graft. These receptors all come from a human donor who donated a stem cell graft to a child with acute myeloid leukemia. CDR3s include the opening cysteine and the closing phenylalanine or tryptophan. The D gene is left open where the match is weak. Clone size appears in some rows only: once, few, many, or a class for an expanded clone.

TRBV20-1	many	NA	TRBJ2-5	CSATGDIGETQYF	TGCAGTGCTACCGGCGACATCGGGGAGACCCAGTACTTC
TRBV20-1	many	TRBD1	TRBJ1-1	CSARTGMTEAFF	TGCAGTGCTAGGACAGGGATGACTGAAGCTTTCTTT
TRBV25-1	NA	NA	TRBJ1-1	CASSESKGLPTEAFF	TGTGCCAGCAGTGAATCTAAGGGTCTTCCTACTGAAGCTTTCTTT
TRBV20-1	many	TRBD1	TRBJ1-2	CSATRTGDGYTF	TGCAGTGCAACGCGGACAGGGGATGGCTACACCTTC
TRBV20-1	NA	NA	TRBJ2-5	CSARDDGMLGETQYF	TGCAGTGCTAGAGATGATGGAATGCTAGGGGAGACCCAGTACTTC
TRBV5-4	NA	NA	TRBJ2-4	CASSQGRLNPNIQYF	TGTGCCAGCAGCCAGGGGCGGCTCAACCCAAACATTCAGTACTTC
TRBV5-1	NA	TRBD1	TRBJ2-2	CASSRSGTGPNTGELFF	TGCGCCAGCAGCAGATCCGGGACAGGGCCCAACACCGGGGAGCTGTTTTTT
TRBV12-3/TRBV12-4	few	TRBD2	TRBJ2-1	CASSLSSGGAGGNEQFF	TGTGCCAGCAGTTTGTCTAGCGGGGGGGCCGGTGGCAATGAGCAGTTCTTC
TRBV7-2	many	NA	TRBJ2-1	CASSLAGSHEQFF	TGTGCCAGCAGCTTAGCTGGGAGCCATGAGCAGTTCTTC
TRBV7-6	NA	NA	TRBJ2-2	CASSLGPGLNTGELFF	TGTGCCAGCAGCTTAGGCCCGGGACTGAACACCGGGGAGCTGTTTTTT
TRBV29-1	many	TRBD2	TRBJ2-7	CSVDGGETYEQYF	TGCAGCGTAGATGGGGGGGAAACCTACGAGCAGTACTTC
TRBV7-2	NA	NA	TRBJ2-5	CASSLAHQGWETQYF	TGTGCCAGCAGCTTAGCGCACCAGGGATGGGAGACCCAGTACTTC
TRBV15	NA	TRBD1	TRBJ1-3	CATSREGGTVEDTIYF	TGTGCCACCAGCAGAGAAGGCGGGACAGTGGAGGACACCATATATTTT
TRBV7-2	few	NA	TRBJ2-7	CASRWSGTESYEQYF	TGTGCCAGCAGGTGGAGCGGGACAGAGTCCTACGAGCAGTACTTC
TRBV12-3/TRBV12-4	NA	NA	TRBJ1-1	CASTLTGRRTEAFF	TGTGCCAGCACCTTGACCGGTCGAAGGACTGAAGCTTTCTTT